These 19 T cell receptor beta chains were all obtained from the same sample, sequenced in a study of tumor-infiltrating lymphocytes in primary liver carcinoma. The source material, roughly 20-31 mg of unsorted bulk tissue, was used to co-extract RNA and DNA. cDNA specific to TCR beta was made from approximately 0.55 ug of total RNA, with a constant-region primer employed for priming. Modified slightly, ARM-PCR produced TCR beta libraries over three nested multiplex PCR rounds. Primers for the first two PCR rounds were TRBV1-TRBV30 forward primers and a C-beta reverse primer (about 11 cycles per round). One entry per CDR3 protein results from TCRdb running MiXCR on the multiplex PCR reads. Seen here are about 35,000 distinct CDR3 sequences, around 74% observed once, and the top ten hold roughly 15%. Sequenced sample: liver tumor tissue from sampling region 4. Specified subset: tumor region T4, right-lateral pole. All receptors come from a man between 35 and 55 years old with primary liver carcinoma and hepatitis B virus infection.

Turning to this clonotype: Sequence at one end of the junction differs from germline and may be a read error. The V gene is TRBV28, the J gene TRBJ2-4; D ambiguous. This CDR3 has 15 amino acids. The germline gives CDR1 MDHEN, CDR2 SYDVKM. CDR3 residues: CASSPHGLARNIRYF. The DNA for the CDR3 is TGTGCCAGCAGCCCTCACGGGTTGGCCAGAAACATTCGGTATTTC.

This clonotype was observed a few times. The rearrangement joins TRBV29-1 to TRBJ2-5, with D possibly being TRBD1 (6 bases). Germline lookup yields CDR1 SQVTM and CDR2 ANQGSEA. The CDR3 covers 15 residues. V lost 3 bases to trimming and J lost 5 bases, with 19 bases between them. DNA of the CDR3: TGCAGCGTTGAGGAGACAGGACTTCCGAGGGAGACCCAGTACTTC. Its translation is CSVEETGLPRETQYF.

As for this clonotype: At one of its ends the junction is not consistent with the germline gene, which may arise from a read error. This chain uses TRBV11-3 with TRBJ2-1, with unresolved D. The germline gives CDR1 SGHNT, CDR2 YENEEA. The CDR3 covers 12 residues. In DNA form, the CDR3 reads TGTCCCAGCAGCTTAACTACCAATGAGCAGTTCTTC. Translation: CPSSLTTNEQFF.

Of note for this clonotype: Relative to the germline gene, one junction end is altered; a read error may explain this. Here the CDR3 reads CACSYDGRISGIYEQYF. CDR3 nucleotide sequence: TGCGCCTGCAGTTACGATGGGAGGATTAGCGGGATCTACGAGCAGTACTTC. V usage is TRBV6-2 or TRBV6-3 and J usage is TRBJ2-7; TRBD2 agrees at 8 bases. The germline V gene has CDR1 MNHEY and CDR2 SVGEGT. The CDR3 covers 17 residues.

In its sample, this clonotype was seen once. The junction and the germline gene differ at one end; a read error may be behind it. This chain connects TRBV24-1 to TRBJ1-1; D unresolved. This CDR3 region has 14 residues. Per the germline V gene, CDR1 is KGHDR and CDR2 is SFDVKD. In DNA, the CDR3 is TGTGCCACCCGTGATACCGGACCGAACACTGAAGCTTTCTTT. It yields the protein CATRDTGPNTEAFF.

The CDR3 spells CASTEGTGDKQFF. The CDR3 bases are TGTGCCAGCACTGAGGGGACAGGGGATAAGCAGTTCTTC. The chain has TRBV6-1 and TRBJ2-1; 10 bases are a match to TRBD1. Per germline, CDR1 MNHNS and CDR2 SASEGT. The junction had 8 bases not matched to a gene; V was cut back by 7 bases and J by 11 bases. This CDR3 contains 13 residues.

The rearrangement uses TRBV6-2 or TRBV6-3 and TRBJ2-2, with 7 bases matching TRBD1. Trimming cost V 5 bases and J 4 bases; bases outside gene matches: 4. Germline V CDR1 and CDR2: MNHEY, SVGEGT. The CDR3 extends over 14 amino acids. The CDR3 DNA is TGTGCCAGCAGTCTGACAGGGCCCACCGGGGAGCTGTTTTTT. Translating gives CASSLTGPTGELFF.

Points on this clonotype: The junction does not match germline at one end; this may be a read error. This rearrangement joins TRBV6-5 to TRBJ2-1; weak D call: TRBD2 (6 bases). Germline CDR1 and CDR2: MNHEY and SVGAGI. This CDR3 spans 17 amino acids. CDR3 coding DNA: TGTGCCAGCGGTTACTCCGCGGGGTGGATGTCCTACAATGAGCAGTTCTTC. Its protein product is CASGYSAGWMSYNEQFF.

About this clonotype: Germline and junction disagree at one end, which may indicate a read error. V is TRBV12-3 or TRBV12-4 and J is TRBJ1-4; tentatively, D is TRBD1 (6 bases). The CDR3 runs to 14 residues. The CDR3 bases are TGTGTCAGCGTGGGAACAGGGAACCGAAACGGACTGTTTTTT. Protein: CVSVGTGNRNGLFF.

Concerning this clonotype itself: A read error may account for a junction end that differs from germline. The chain uses TRBV28 and TRBJ1-2, with 7 bases fitting TRBD1. The germline gives CDR1 MDHEN, CDR2 SYDVKM. This CDR3 region has 14 residues. Here the CDR3 reads CAGSFQGGAGGYTF. The CDR3 coding sequence is TGTGCCGGCAGCTTTCAGGGGGGAGCGGGCGGTTACACCTTC.

On this clonotype itself: A junction end diverges from the germline sequence, so it may reflect a read error. The chain couples TRBV4-3 to TRBJ2-3, with TRBD2 matching over 14 bases. This CDR3 contains 20 residues. Germline-derived CDR1 and CDR2 are LGHNA and YSLEER. The CDR3 reads CASSQDLPSGTSGRPDTRYF. CDR3 nucleotides: TGCGCCAGCAGTCAAGATCTTCCCTCCGGGACTAGCGGGAGACCAGATACGCGGTATTTT.

A remark on this clonotype: Relative to the germline gene, one junction end is altered; a read error may explain this. The V call is TRBV5-5, the J call TRBJ1-1; D gene ambiguous. CDR3 length: 15 amino acids. Germline lookup yields CDR1 SGHKS and CDR2 YYEKEE (reference sequence). CDR3 residues: CASRHEGEQYTEAFF. The CDR3 coding sequence is TGCGCCAGCAGGCATGAGGGTGAGCAGTACACTGAAGCTTTCTTT.

In the case of this clonotype: Compared with germline, one end of the junction differs, possibly owing to a read error. The V and J genes are TRBV11-1 and TRBJ2-7, with a weak D call TRBD1 (6 bases). The germline V gene has CDR1 SGHAT and CDR2 FQDESV (reference sequence). The CDR3 runs to 13 residues. The CDR3 nucleotides read TGTGTCAGCAGGGGAAAGCGATCCTATGAGCAGTACTTC. Translating it yields CVSRGKRSYEQYF.

About this clonotype: The junction does not match germline at one end; this may be a read error. The genes are TRBV13 and TRBJ2-1; 11 nucleotides align to TRBD2. There are 20 residues in the CDR3. Germline CDR1 reads PRHDT; CDR2 reads FYEKMQ (reference sequence). The CDR3 spells CASSWRGLAGGLSSYNELFF. The CDR3 nucleotides read TGTGCCAGCAGCTGGAGAGGGCTAGCGGGAGGCTTGAGCTCCTACAATGAGCTGTTCTTC. Supplemented by reference TRBV13 and TRBJ2-1, the full variable domain reads AAGVIQSPRHLIKEKRETATLKCYPIPRHDTVYWYQQGPGQDPQFLISFYEKMQSDKGSIPDRFSAQQFSDYHSELNMSSLELGDSALYFCASSWRGLAGGLSSYNELFFGPGTRLTVL.

This clonotype was found many times. V usage is TRBV28 and J usage is TRBJ1-3, with D unclear. Trimming shortened V by 7 bases and J by 3 bases, and 10 bases separated the two germline ends. The CDR3 is 13 amino acids. Germline CDR1 and CDR2: MDHEN and SYDVKM. CDR3 protein: CASMGGYGNTIYF. The DNA for the CDR3 is TGTGCCAGCATGGGTGGCTATGGAAACACCATATATTTT.

Regarding this clonotype: No conserved phenylalanine or tryptophan ends this CDR3, so it is likely a read error. The limits of the CDR3 on the DNA are not certain, so only TCRdb's listed CDR3 is given. The rearrangement uses TRBV28 and TRBJ1-5; no check of the table's D call, TRBD1, against the DNA was made. Including both end residues, the CDR3 is 15 amino acids long. Germline lookup yields CDR1 MDHEN and CDR2 SYDVKM. The CDR3 spells CASSLRGLDNQPHHY.

Note on this clonotype: Mismatch with germline at one junction end may stem from a read error. The chain has TRBV7-9 and TRBJ2-2, with a weak D call TRBD2 (5 bases). The germline V gene has CDR1 SEHNR and CDR2 FQNEAQ (reference sequence). The CDR3 contains 14 residues. CDR3: CVSSFGGNAGELFF. The DNA of the CDR3 is TGTGTCAGCAGCTTTGGAGGAAACGCCGGGGAGCTGTTTTTT.

In the case of this clonotype: Its ends do not fully match the called genes, so a read error is possible. The V and J genes are TRBV12-3 or TRBV12-4 and TRBJ2-2, with D maybe TRBD2 (6 bases). The CDR3 loop spans 16 amino acids. CDR3 in DNA: TGTGCCAGCAGTCCCACGGCTAGTTGGAGGTGGGGGGAACTGTTTTTT. Translation: CASSPTASWRWGELFF.

There are a few counts of this clonotype. The CDR3 end shows no conserved phenylalanine or tryptophan, and so a read error is likely. The chain carries TRBV6-5 and TRBJ2-6; no reliable D call. Germline CDR1 reads MNHEY; CDR2 reads SVGAGI. The CDR3 runs to 16 residues. CDR3: CASRYFTGSGTNVLTS. The CDR3 DNA sequence: TGTGCCAGCAGATACTTCACGGGCTCTGGGACCAACGTCCTGACTTCC.